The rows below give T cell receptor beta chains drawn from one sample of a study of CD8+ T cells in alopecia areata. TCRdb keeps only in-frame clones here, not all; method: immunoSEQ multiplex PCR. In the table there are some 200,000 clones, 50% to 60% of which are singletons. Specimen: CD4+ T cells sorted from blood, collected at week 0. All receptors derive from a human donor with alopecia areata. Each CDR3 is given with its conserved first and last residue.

CDR3: CASSEGTASYEQYF
V: TRBV6-1
J: TRBJ2-7

CDR3: CASRLGQFNEQFF
V: TRBV6-5
J: TRBJ2-1

CDR3: CASSLAGYGGYTF
V: TRBV7-9
J: TRBJ1-2

CDR3: CASSVEWGGIQYF
V: TRBV9
J: TRBJ2-4

CDR3: CASSVSPAGGTDTQYF
V: TRBV9
J: TRBJ2-3

CDR3: CSADGGGYTF
V: TRBV29-1
J: TRBJ1-2

CDR3: CASSQDWDTDTQYF
V: TRBV4-2
J: TRBJ2-3

CDR3: CASSLSGTGGSGANVLTF
V: TRBV5-1
J: TRBJ2-6

CDR3: CASSLTRVEAFF
V: TRBV7-2
J: TRBJ1-1

CDR3: CAISGTGLTGELFF
V: TRBV10-3
J: TRBJ2-2

CDR3: CAWSVFHRVGESPLHF
V: TRBV30
J: TRBJ1-6

CDR3: CASSGNTGPQETQYF
V: TRBV27
J: TRBJ2-5

CDR3: CSQDVRQNTGELFF
V: TRBV29-1
J: TRBJ2-2

CDR3: CSVGAGGMETQYF
V: TRBV29-1
J: TRBJ2-5

CDR3: CASSSASGGGRETQYF
V: TRBV5-4
J: TRBJ2-5

CDR3: CASSPRPPGPQDNEQFF
V: TRBV27
J: TRBJ2-1

CDR3: CASRRQLNTEAFF
V: TRBV2
J: TRBJ1-1

CDR3: CASSDRGMESNQPQHF
V: TRBV7-8
J: TRBJ1-5

CDR3: CASSYSIKGSYEQYF
V: TRBV6-5
J: TRBJ2-7

CDR3: CASSPRVGNQPQHF
V: TRBV27
J: TRBJ1-5

CDR3: CASSPWDSSYEQYF
V: TRBV18
J: TRBJ2-7

CDR3: CAWSGPKTNLGLNQPQHF
V: TRBV30
J: TRBJ1-5

CDR3: CASSPRGAFDGYTF
V: TRBV14
J: TRBJ1-2

CDR3: CASSHRTSGGGTQETQYF
V: TRBV4-2
J: TRBJ2-5

CDR3: CASRLGRGLNTEAFF
V: TRBV6-5
J: TRBJ1-1

CDR3: CAVGRTYEQYF
V: TRBV6-5
J: TRBJ2-7

CDR3: CASSLGGYDTEAFF
V: TRBV11-2
J: TRBJ1-1